The clone carrying this TCR beta chain appeared a single time. Its target is not known. The data were obtained in a study of T cell responses to AZD1222 COVID-19 vaccine. Across the whole study: The analysis combined second doses at about 4 or about 12 weeks. Findings and limits, study-wide: The reported proportion of spike-specific TCRs targeting unmutated variant regions was nearly half. Spike-wide coverage was observed for vaccine-associated CD4 TCRs, with dominant responses at 160-218 and 743-854. It was only a handful of AZD1222 recipients who were seropositive at baseline.

The method was immunoSEQ multiplex PCR; TCRdb's version includes in-frame clones alone and lacks a portion of them. Among 150,000 or so clones, 75% to 95% were seen once, and the ten largest hold under 1.5%. V was trimmed by 5 bases and J by 7 bases, leaving 13 bases between them. This CDR3 has 14 residues. This sample comprised peripheral blood, obtained on day 0 of AZD1222 vaccination. This chain links TRBV5-3 with TRBJ1-6; D possibly corresponds to TRBD1 (5 bases). TRBV5-3 is noted as an ORF with a role that remains uncertain. The sequence derives from an adult in good health. This CDR3 is CARSYQGRNSPLHF. CDR3 nucleotides: TGTGCCAGAAGTTATCAGGGAAGGAATTCACCCCTCCACTTT.